A single sample is the source of the 18 T cell receptor beta chains below, sequenced in a study of CD8 T cell repertoires and HIV-1 epitope variants. Clones were read by immunoSEQ multiplex PCR, and TCRdb kept only the in-frame ones, dropping some. The table records some 5,600 clones, about three fifths of them present only once. No antigen has been assigned to these receptors. The sequenced material came from cultured CD8+ T cells derived from PBMCs. Receptors originate from a male donor with HIV.

The J gene is TRBJ2-7, the V gene TRBV5-6; D remains ambiguous. This CDR3 region has 12 residues. Germline lookup yields CDR1 SGHDT and CDR2 YYEEEE. V was shortened by 2 bases and J by 4 bases, with 7 bases between the two germline ends. CDR3 in DNA: TGTGCCAGCAGCTTCGCCGAGTACGAGCAGTACTTC. Translation gives CASSFAEYEQYF.

J is TRBJ1-6 and V is TRBV28; 7 nucleotides align to TRBD1. CDR1 MDHEN and CDR2 SYDVKM come from the germline V gene. The CDR3 spans 15 residues. Unmatched junction bases numbered 3, after V lost 3 bases and J lost 4 bases. CDR3 bases: TGTGCCAGCAGTTTGGTACAGGGGTATAATTCACCCCTCCACTTT. It translates to CASSLVQGYNSPLHF.

This sequence joins TRBV21-1 and TRBJ2-7; no DNA check was done on the table's D call, TRBD1. TRBV21-1 has pseudogene status. The CDR3 has 19 amino acids. In DNA form, the CDR3 reads TGTGCCAGCAGCAAATACGATCCCTCTACAGGGTGCGGTTCCTACGAGCAGTACTTC. Amino acids: CASSKYDPSTGCGSYEQYF.

This chain connects TRBV6-6 to TRBJ2-7; 7 nucleotides line up with TRBD2. CDR3 length equals 15 residues. Trimming at V came to 2 bases and at J to 2 bases, leaving 6 bases not matched to a gene. Germline CDR1 is MNHNY and CDR2 is SVGAGI (reference sequence). CDR3 sequence reads: CASSYGAGTTYEQYF. Written as DNA, the CDR3 is TGTGCCAGCAGTTACGGGGCGGGGACTACCTACGAGCAGTACTTC.

The DNA of the CDR3 is TGTGCCAGCAGGGGTACAACGACCCTCGGCTCCTACGAGCAGTACTTC. It is translated as CASRGTTTLGSYEQYF. The V gene is TRBV27, the J gene TRBJ2-7; unclear D gene. The V gene's germline CDR1 is MNHEY and CDR2 SMNVEV (reference sequence). V lost 6 bases, J lost 0 bases, and 18 bases lay in between. The CDR3 has 16 amino acids.

The rearrangement uses TRBV11-3 and TRBJ2-3; D is possibly TRBD1 (5 bases). Trimming removed 4 bases at V and 4 bases at J, with 6 bases between. CDR3 length equals 12 residues. Germline loops: CDR1 SGHNT, CDR2 YENEEA. CDR3 sequence: CASSSTADTQYF. CDR3 coding DNA: TGTGCCAGCAGCTCGACAGCAGATACGCAGTATTTT.

The J gene is TRBJ2-5, the V gene TRBV19; D call uncertain. Germline V gene data show CDR1 as LNHDA and CDR2 as SQIVND (reference sequence). This CDR3 region has 11 residues. Trimming cost V 10 bases and J 1 base, with 7 bases left between them. CDR3 sequence (DNA): TGTGCCACCCTAGGCCAAGAGACCCAGTACTTC. It encodes CATLGQETQYF.

The chain combines TRBV9 with TRBJ2-5; D is perhaps TRBD1 (6 bases). CDR3 length equals 15 residues. Germline CDR1 and CDR2: SGDLS and YYNGEE. Trimming took 1 base from V and 1 from J, leaving 11 bases between them. CDR3 sequence reads: CASSVRGSGQETQYF. The CDR3 nucleotides read TGTGCCAGCAGCGTAAGGGGGTCGGGCCAAGAGACCCAGTACTTC. Together with reference TRBV9 and TRBJ2-5, the CDR3 gives the full variable domain: DSGVTQTPKHLITATGQRVTLRCSPRSGDLSVYWYQQSLDQGLQFLIQYYNGEERAKGNILERFSAQQFPDLHSELNLSSLELGDSALYFCASSVRGSGQETQYFGPGTRLLVL.

This clone has a single count. The same CDR3 also results from other DNA sequences found in this sample. The chain is built from TRBV6-1 and TRBJ1-1; possibly TRBD1 for D (5 bases). The CDR3 covers 15 residues. V lost 5 bases and J lost 4, with 17 bases in between. Looked up from germline, CDR1 is MNHNS and CDR2 is SASEGT. The CDR3 is CASSSMGTGSTEAFF. The CDR3 DNA follows: TGTGCCAGCAGTTCCATGGGGACCGGGAGCACTGAAGCTTTCTTT.

The chain joins TRBV5-1 to TRBJ2-7; D is possibly TRBD1 (6 bases). The CDR3 length is 11 residues. CDR1 is SGHRS, CDR2 YFSETQ, per germline. Trimming took off 3 bases at V and 7 bases at J, with 8 bases between the two ends. The CDR3 nucleotides are TGCGCCAGCAGCTCCACAGGGGAGCAGTACTTC. It translates to CASSSTGEQYF.

The DNA of the CDR3 is TGTGCCAGCAGGGGACAGATGGGGACCGGGGAGCTGTTTTTT. It encodes CASRGQMGTGELFF. This chain uses TRBV6-1 with TRBJ2-2, with 7 positions matching TRBD1. The V and J ends lost 6 bases and 5 bases, in that order; junction bases with no gene match: 6. Germline loops: CDR1 MNHNS, CDR2 SASEGT. CDR3 length: 14 residues.

By proportion, this clone is medium-sized. This chain joins TRBV28 and TRBJ2-7; maybe TRBD1 (5 bases). Trimming pared 6 bases from V and 2 bases from J, leaving 17 bases between. CDR3 length: 15 residues. Germline V gene sequence: CDR1 MDHEN, CDR2 SYDVKM. CDR3 bases: TGTGCCAGCAGCGAATCAATAGGACAAGCCTACGAGCAGTACTTC. This gives the protein CASSESIGQAYEQYF.

The CDR3 DNA sequence: TGTGCCAGCAGTTTTGTAGGGAATGAAAAACTGTTTTTT. Protein: CASSFVGNEKLFF. The V gene is TRBV28, the J gene TRBJ1-4; no firm D call. In germline, CDR1 is MDHEN, CDR2 SYDVKM. Trimming shortened V by 3 bases and J by 5 bases, and 7 bases separated the two germline ends. The CDR3 spans 13 residues.

The chain uses TRBV27 and TRBJ1-1; no reliable D call. Germline values: CDR1 MNHEY, CDR2 SMNVEV (reference sequence). CDR3 length equals 12 residues. V lost 4 bases, J lost 0 bases, and 3 bases lay in between. This CDR3 is CASSSVNTEAFF. The CDR3 nucleotides are TGTGCCAGCAGTTCCGTGAACACTGAAGCTTTCTTT.

The V gene is TRBV19, the J gene TRBJ1-1; D uncertain. The germline V gene encodes CDR1 LNHDA and CDR2 SQIVND (reference sequence). V lost 8 bases, J lost 4 bases, and 14 bases lay in between. The CDR3 length is 13 residues. The CDR3 nucleotides are TGTGCCAGTGGCGACGGGTACGGCACTGAAGCTTTCTTT. Translation gives CASGDGYGTEAFF.

The chain has TRBV6-6 and TRBJ2-5, with D perhaps TRBD2 (5 bases). The CDR3 consists of 15 residues. The V end lost 0 bases, the J end lost 4 bases, and 12 bases lay between the germline ends. Germline V gene lookup returns CDR1 MNHNY and CDR2 SVGAGI (reference sequence). CDR3 region: CASSYSGEVGETQYF. Here the CDR3 DNA reads TGTGCCAGCAGTTACTCGGGAGAGGTGGGAGAGACCCAGTACTTC.

In regard to this clone: The junction departs from the called germline gene at one end, perhaps through a read error. This chain connects TRBV18 to TRBJ1-1, with D tentatively TRBD1 (5 bases). Germline CDR1 is KGHSH and CDR2 is LQKENI. The CDR3 length is 15 residues. The CDR3 sequence is CASSPQQELNTEAFF. CDR3 in DNA: TGTGCCAGCTCCCCACAACAGGAGTTGAACACTGAAGCTTTCTTT.

The chain couples TRBV15 to TRBJ1-4; tentative D call: TRBD1 (5 bases). Germline V gene data show CDR1 as LNHNV and CDR2 as YYDKDF (reference sequence). With 7 bases removed from V and 5 bases from J, the gap between germline ends came to 11 bases. CDR3 length: 13 residues. The CDR3 region is CATKGTLNEKLFF. The CDR3 coding sequence is TGTGCCACCAAAGGGACCCTAAATGAAAAACTGTTTTTT.